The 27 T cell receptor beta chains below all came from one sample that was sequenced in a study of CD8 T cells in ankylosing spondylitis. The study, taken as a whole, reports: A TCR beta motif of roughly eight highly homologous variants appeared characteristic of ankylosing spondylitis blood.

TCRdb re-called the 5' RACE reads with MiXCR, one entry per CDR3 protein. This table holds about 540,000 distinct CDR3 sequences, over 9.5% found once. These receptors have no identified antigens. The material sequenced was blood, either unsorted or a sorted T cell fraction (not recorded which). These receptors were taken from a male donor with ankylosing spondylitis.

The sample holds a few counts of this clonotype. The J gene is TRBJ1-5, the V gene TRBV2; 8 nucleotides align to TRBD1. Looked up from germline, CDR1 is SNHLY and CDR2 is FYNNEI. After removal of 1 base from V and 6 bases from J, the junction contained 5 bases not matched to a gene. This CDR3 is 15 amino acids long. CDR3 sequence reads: CASSEGTGLGQPQHF. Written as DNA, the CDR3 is TGTGCCAGCAGTGAAGGGACAGGGCTTGGTCAGCCCCAGCATTTT.

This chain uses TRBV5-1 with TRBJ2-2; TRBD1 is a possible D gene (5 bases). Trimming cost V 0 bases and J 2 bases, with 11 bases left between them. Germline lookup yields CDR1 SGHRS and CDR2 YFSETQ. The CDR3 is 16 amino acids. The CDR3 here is CASSLVVGRNTGELFF. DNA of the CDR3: TGCGCCAGCAGCTTGGTCGTGGGGCGAAACACCGGGGAGCTGTTTTTT.

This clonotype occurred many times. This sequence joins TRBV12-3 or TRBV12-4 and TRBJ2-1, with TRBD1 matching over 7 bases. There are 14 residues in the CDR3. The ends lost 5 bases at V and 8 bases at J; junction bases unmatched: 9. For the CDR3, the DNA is TGTGCCAGCAGTGTTACAGGGGTTTGGGATGAGCAGTTCTTC. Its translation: CASSVTGVWDEQFF.

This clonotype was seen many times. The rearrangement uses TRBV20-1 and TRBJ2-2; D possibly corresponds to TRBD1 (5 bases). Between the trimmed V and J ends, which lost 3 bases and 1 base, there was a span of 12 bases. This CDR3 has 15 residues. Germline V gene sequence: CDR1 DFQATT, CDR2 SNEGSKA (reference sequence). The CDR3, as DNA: TGCAGTGCTAGGTGGCAGGGAATGAACACCGGGGAGCTGTTTTTT. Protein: CSARWQGMNTGELFF.

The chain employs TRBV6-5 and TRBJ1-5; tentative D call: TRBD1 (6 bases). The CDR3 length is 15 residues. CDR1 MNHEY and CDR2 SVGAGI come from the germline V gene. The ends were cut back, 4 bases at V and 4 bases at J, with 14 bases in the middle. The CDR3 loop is CASSSREGGNQPQHF. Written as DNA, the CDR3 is TGTGCCAGCAGTTCCCGTGAAGGGGGGAATCAGCCCCAGCATTTT.

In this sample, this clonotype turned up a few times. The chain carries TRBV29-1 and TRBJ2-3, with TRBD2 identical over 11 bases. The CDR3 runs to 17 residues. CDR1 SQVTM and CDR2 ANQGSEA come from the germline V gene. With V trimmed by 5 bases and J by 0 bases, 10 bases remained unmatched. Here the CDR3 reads CSVPPGLAEPSTDTQYF. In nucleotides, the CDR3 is TGCAGCGTTCCACCGGGACTAGCGGAACCTAGCACAGATACGCAGTATTTT.

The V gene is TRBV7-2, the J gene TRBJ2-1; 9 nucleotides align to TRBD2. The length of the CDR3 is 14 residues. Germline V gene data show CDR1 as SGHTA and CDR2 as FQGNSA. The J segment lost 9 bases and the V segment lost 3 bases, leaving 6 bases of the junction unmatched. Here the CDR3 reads CASSFSGSLTEQFF. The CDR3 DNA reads TGTGCCAGCAGCTTTAGCGGGAGTCTCACTGAGCAGTTCTTC.

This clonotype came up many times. The CDR3 protein is CASSFTSGTGGDNEQFF. CDR3 bases: TGTGCCAGCAGCTTTACATCCGGGACAGGGGGAGACAATGAGCAGTTCTTC. V usage is TRBV11-2 and J usage is TRBJ2-1; 11 nucleotides align to TRBD1. The CDR3 consists of 17 residues. The V segment lost 3 bases and the J segment 5 bases; nucleotides outside the gene matches: 9. Germline V gene data show CDR1 as SGHAT and CDR2 as FQNNGV.

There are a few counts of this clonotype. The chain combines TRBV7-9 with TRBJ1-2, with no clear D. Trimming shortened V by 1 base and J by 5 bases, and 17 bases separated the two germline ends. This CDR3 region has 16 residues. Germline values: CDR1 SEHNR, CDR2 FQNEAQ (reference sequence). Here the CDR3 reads CASSLVLRAGDYGYTF. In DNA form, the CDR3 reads TGTGCCAGCAGCTTAGTCCTGAGGGCAGGCGATTATGGCTACACCTTC.

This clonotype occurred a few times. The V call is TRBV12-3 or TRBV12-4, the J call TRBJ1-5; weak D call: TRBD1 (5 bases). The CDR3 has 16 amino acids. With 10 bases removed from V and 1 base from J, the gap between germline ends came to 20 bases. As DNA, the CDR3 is TGTGCCACCTCCATTGGGGGGTTTAGGAGCAATCAGCCCCAGCATTTT. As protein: CATSIGGFRSNQPQHF.

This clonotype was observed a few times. Here the CDR3 reads CSVPYRTGGGYTF. CDR3 DNA: TGCAGCGTTCCTTACCGGACAGGGGGTGGCTACACCTTC. The chain links TRBV29-1 to TRBJ1-2; 10 nucleotides match TRBD1. The CDR3 contains 13 residues. V trimming: 5 bases; J trimming: 7 bases; junction bases outside the gene matches: 7. Germline CDR1 and CDR2: SQVTM and ANQGSEA. Variable domain in full (rest from reference TRBV29-1 and TRBJ1-2): SAVISQKPSRDICQRGTSLTIQCQVDSQVTMMFWYRQQPGQSLTLIATANQGSEATYESGFVIDKFPISRPNLTFSTLTVSNMSPEDSSIYLCSVPYRTGGGYTFGSGTRLTVV.

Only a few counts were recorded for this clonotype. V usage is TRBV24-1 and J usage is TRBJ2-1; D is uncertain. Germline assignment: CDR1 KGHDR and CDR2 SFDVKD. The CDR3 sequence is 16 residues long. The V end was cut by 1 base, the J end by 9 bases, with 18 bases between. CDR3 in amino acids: CATSDFVAASLSEQFF. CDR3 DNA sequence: TGTGCCACCAGTGATTTTGTGGCGGCCAGCCTTTCTGAGCAGTTCTTC.

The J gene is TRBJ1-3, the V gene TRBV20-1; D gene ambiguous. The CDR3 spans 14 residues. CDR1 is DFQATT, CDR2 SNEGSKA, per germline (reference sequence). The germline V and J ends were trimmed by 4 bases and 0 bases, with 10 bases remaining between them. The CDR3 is CSAKDAISGNTIYF. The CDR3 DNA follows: TGCAGTGCTAAGGACGCCATCTCTGGAAACACCATATATTTT.

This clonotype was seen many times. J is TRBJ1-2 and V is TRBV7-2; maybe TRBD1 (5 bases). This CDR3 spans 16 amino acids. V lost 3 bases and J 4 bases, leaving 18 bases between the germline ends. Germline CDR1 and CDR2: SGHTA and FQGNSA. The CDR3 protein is CASSFGGQGIVYGYTF. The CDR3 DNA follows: TGTGCCAGCAGCTTCGGCGGGCAGGGTATTGTCTATGGCTACACCTTC.

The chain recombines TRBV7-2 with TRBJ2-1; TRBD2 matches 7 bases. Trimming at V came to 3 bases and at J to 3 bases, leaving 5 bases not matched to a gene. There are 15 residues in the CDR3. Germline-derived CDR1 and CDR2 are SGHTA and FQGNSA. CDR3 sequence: CASSLDGGGYNEQFF. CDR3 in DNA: TGTGCCAGCAGCTTGGATGGGGGGGGCTACAATGAGCAGTTCTTC.

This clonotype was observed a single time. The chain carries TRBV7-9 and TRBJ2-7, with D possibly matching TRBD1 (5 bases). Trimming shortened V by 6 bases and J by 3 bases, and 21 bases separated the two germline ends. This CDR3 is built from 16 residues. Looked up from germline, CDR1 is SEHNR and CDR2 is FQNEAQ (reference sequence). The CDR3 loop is CASRAPPEQDGYEQYF. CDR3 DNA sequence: TGTGCCAGCAGGGCTCCCCCGGAACAGGACGGCTACGAGCAGTACTTC. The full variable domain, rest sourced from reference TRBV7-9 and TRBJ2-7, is DTGVSQNPRHKITKRGQNVTFRCDPISEHNRLYWYRQTLGQGPEFLTYFQNEAQLEKSRLLSDRFSAERPKGSFSTLEIQRTEQGDSAMYLCASRAPPEQDGYEQYFGPGTRLTVT.

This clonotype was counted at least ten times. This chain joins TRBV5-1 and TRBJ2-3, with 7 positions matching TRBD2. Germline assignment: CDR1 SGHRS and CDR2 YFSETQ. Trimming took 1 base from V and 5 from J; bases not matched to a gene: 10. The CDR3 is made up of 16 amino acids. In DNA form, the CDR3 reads TGCGCCAGCAGCTTGACACCGGCGGGAGCTAAAGATACGCAGTATTTT. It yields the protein CASSLTPAGAKDTQYF.

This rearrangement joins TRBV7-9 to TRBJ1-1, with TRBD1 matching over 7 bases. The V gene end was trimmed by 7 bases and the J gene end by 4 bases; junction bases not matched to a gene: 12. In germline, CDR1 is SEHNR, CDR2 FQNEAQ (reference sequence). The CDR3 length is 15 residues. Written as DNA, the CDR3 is TGTGCCAGCACCCAACCCGGGACAGAGGGCACTGAAGCTTTCTTT. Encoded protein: CASTQPGTEGTEAFF.

In nucleotides, the CDR3 is TGTGCCAGCAGACCCCGGGGGGGGACGGGGAACACTGAAGCTTTCTTT. Its translation: CASRPRGGTGNTEAFF. The chain uses TRBV12-3 or TRBV12-4 and TRBJ1-1; D may be TRBD1 (5 bases). The V end lost 6 bases, the J end lost 1 base, and 18 bases lay between the germline ends. The CDR3 has 16 residues.

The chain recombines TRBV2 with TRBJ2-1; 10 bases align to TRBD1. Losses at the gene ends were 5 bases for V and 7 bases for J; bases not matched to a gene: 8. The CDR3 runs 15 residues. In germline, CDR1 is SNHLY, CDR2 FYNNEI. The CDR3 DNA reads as TGTGCCAGCAGTTCCCTACGGACAGGGGGTAATGAGCAGTTCTTC. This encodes CASSSLRTGGNEQFF.

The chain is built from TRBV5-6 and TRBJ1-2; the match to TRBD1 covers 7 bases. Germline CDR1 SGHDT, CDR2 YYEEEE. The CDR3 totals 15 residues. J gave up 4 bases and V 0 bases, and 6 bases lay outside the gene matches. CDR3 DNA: TGTGCCAGCAGCTTGGTGACAGGGTTTAGCTATGGCTACACCTTC. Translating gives CASSLVTGFSYGYTF.

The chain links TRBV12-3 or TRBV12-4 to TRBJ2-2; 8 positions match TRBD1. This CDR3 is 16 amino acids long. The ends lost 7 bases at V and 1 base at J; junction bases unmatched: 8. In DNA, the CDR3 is TGTGCCAGCAATGTCTACAGGGGGAGGAACACCGGGGAGCTGTTTTTT. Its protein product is CASNVYRGRNTGELFF.

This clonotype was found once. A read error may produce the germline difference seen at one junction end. CDR3 DNA sequence: TGCAGCGTTGAGAGGGTGGGCTATGTCTACACCTTC. Its protein is CSVERVGYVYTF. The chain uses TRBV29-1 and TRBJ1-2; D gene ambiguous. This CDR3 is 12 amino acids long. Germline V gene lookup returns CDR1 SQVTM and CDR2 ANQGSEA.

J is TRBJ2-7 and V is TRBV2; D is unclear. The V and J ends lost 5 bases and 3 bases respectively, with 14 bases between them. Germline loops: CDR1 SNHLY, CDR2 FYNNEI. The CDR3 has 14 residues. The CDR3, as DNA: TGTGCCAGCAGTCCGGGCCGTAGCTACTACGAGCAGTACGTC. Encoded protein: CASSPGRSYYEQYV.

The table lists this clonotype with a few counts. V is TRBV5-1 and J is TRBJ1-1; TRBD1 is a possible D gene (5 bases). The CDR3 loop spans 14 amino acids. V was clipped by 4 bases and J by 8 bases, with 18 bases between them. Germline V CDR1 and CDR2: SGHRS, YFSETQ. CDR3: CASSGGAGDAEAFF. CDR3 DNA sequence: TGCGCCAGCAGCGGGGGTGCGGGGGATGCGGAAGCTTTCTTT.

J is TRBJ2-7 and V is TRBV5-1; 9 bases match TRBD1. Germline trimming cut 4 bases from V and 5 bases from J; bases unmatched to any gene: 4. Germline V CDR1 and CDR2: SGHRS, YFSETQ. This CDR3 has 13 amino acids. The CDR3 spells CASSMGQGNEQYV. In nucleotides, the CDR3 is TGCGCCAGCAGCATGGGACAGGGCAACGAGCAGTACGTC.

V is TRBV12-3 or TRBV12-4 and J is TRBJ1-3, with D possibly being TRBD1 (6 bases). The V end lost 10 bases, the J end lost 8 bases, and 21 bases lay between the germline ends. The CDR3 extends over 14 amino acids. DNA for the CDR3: TGTGCCACACCCCGACAGGTCCTTTTAGACACCATATATTTT. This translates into CATPRQVLLDTIYF.